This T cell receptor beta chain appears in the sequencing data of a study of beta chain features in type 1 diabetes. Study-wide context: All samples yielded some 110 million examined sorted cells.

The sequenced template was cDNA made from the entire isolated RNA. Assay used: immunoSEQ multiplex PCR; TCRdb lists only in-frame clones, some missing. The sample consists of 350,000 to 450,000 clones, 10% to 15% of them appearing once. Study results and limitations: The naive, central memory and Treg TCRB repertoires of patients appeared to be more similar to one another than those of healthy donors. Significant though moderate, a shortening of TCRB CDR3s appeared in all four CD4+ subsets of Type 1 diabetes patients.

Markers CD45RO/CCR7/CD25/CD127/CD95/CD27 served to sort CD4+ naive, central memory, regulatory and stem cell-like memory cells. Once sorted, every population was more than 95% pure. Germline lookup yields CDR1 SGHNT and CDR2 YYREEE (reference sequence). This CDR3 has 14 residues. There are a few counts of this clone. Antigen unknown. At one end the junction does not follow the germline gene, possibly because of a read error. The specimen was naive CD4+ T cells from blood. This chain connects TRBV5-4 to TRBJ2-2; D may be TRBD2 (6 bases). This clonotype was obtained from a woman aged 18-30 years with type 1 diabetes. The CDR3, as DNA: TGTGCCTGCAGCTTGGGACTCAAAGGCGGGGAGCTGTTTTTT. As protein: CACSLGLKGGELFF.